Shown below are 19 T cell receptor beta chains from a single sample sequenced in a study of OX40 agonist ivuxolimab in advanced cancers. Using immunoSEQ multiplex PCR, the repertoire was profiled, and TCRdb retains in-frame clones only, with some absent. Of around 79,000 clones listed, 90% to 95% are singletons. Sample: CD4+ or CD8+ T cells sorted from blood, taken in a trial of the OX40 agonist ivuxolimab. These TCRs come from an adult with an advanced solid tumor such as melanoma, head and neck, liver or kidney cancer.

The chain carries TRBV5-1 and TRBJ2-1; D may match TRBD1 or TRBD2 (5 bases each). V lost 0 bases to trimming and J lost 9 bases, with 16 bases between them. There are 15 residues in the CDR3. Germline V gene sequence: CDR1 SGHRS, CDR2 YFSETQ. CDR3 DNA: TGCGCCAGCAGCTTGGAGGGTCTACAGAGGGGTGAGCAGTTCTTC. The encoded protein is CASSLEGLQRGEQFF.

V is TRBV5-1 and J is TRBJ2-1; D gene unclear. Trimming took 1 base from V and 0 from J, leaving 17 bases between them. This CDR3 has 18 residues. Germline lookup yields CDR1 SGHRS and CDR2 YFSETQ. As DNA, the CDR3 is TGCGCCAGCAGCTTGCCCTTTGGAGCTACTCCCTCCTACAATGAGCAGTTCTTC. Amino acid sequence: CASSLPFGATPSYNEQFF.

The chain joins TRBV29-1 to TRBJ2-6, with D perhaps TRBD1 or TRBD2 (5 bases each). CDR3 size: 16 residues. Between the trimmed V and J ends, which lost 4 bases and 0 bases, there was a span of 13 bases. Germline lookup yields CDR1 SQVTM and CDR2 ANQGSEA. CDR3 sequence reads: CSVAGDRSSGANVLTF. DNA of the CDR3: TGCAGCGTTGCTGGGGACCGGAGCTCTGGGGCCAACGTCCTGACTTTC.

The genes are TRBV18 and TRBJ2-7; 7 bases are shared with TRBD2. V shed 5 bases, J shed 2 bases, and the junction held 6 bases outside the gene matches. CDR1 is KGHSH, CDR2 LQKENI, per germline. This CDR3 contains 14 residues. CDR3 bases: TGTGCCAGCTCAACCGGGACTACCCCCTACGAGCAGTACTTC. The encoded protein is CASSTGTTPYEQYF.

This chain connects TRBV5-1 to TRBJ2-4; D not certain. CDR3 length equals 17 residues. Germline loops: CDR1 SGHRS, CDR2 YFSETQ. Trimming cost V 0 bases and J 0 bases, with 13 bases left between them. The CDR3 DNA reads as TGCGCCAGCAGCTTGGGGAACGCAATCGTAGCCAAAAACATTCAGTACTTC. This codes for CASSLGNAIVAKNIQYF.

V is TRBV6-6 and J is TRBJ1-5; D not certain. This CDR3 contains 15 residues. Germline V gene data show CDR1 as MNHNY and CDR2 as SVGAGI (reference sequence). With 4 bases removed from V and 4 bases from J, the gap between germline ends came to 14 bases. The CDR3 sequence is CASSWPGGNNQPQHF. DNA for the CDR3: TGTGCCAGCAGTTGGCCAGGTGGGAATAATCAGCCCCAGCATTTT.

The CDR3 is CASSPGWGADYTDTQYF. The CDR3 nucleotides are TGTGCCAGCAGCCCTGGCTGGGGGGCGGATTACACAGATACGCAGTATTTT. This rearrangement joins TRBV11-3 to TRBJ2-3, with D perhaps given as TRBD1 or TRBD2 (6 bases each). Germline V gene data show CDR1 as SGHNT and CDR2 as YENEEA. This CDR3 is 17 amino acids long. Trimming pared 5 bases from V and 2 bases from J, leaving 20 bases between. Filled out from reference TRBV11-3 and TRBJ2-3, the complete variable domain reads EAGVVQSPRYKIIEKKQPVAFWCNPISGHNTLYWYLQNLGQGPELLIRYENEEAVDDSQLPKDRFSAERLKGVDSTLKIQPAELGDSAVYLCASSPGWGADYTDTQYFGPGTRLTVL.

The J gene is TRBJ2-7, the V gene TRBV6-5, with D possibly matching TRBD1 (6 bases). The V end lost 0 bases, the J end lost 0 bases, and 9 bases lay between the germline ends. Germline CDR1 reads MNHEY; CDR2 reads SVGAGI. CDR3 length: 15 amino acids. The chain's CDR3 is CASSYSRGNSYEQYF. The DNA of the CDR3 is TGTGCCAGCAGTTACTCCAGGGGCAACTCCTACGAGCAGTACTTC.

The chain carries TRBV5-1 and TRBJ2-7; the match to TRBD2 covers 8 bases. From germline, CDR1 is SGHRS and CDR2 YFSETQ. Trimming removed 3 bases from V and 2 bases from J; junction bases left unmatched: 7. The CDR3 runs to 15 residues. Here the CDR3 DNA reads TGCGCCAGCAGCTCCACCGGGAGGGGACCCTACGAGCAGTACTTC. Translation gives CASSSTGRGPYEQYF.

CDR3 region: CASKVLDGNTEAFF. The CDR3 DNA reads as TGTGCCAGTAAGGTGCTGGACGGGAACACTGAAGCTTTCTTT. The chain combines TRBV6-1 with TRBJ1-1, with D uncertain. V dropped 9 bases and J dropped 1 base, with 15 bases sitting between them. Germline loops: CDR1 MNHNS, CDR2 SASEGT. This CDR3 has 14 amino acids.

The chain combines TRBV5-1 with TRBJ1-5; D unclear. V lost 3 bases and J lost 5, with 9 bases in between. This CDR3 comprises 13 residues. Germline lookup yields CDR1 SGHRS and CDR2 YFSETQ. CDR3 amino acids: CASSSGVDQPQHF. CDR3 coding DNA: TGCGCCAGCAGCTCGGGCGTAGATCAGCCCCAGCATTTT.

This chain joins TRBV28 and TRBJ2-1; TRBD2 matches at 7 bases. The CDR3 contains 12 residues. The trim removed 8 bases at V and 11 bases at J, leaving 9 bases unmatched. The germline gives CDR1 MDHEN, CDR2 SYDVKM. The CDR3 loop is CASRASGYKQFF. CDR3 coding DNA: TGTGCCAGCCGGGCTAGCGGCTACAAGCAGTTCTTC.

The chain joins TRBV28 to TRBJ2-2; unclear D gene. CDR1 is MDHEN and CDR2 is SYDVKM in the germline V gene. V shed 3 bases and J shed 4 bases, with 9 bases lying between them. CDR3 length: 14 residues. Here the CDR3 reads CASSFPYGTGELFF. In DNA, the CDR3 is TGTGCCAGCAGTTTCCCTTACGGCACCGGGGAGCTGTTTTTT. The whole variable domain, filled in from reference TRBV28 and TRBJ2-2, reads DVKVTQSSRYLVKRTGEKVFLECVQDMDHENMFWYRQDPGLGLRLIYFSYDVKMKEKGDIPEGYSVSREKKERFSLILESASTNQTSMYLCASSFPYGTGELFFGEGSRLTVL.

The CDR3: CASRGGIAKNIQYF. CDR3 DNA: TGTGCCAGCAGGGGAGGGATAGCCAAAAACATTCAGTACTTC. The chain employs TRBV28 and TRBJ2-4, with 7 bases identical to TRBD2. Per the germline V gene, CDR1 is MDHEN and CDR2 is SYDVKM. Trimming took 6 bases from V and 0 from J; bases not matched to a gene: 2. The CDR3 totals 14 residues. Filled out from reference TRBV28 and TRBJ2-4, the complete variable domain reads DVKVTQSSRYLVKRTGEKVFLECVQDMDHENMFWYRQDPGLGLRLIYFSYDVKMKEKGDIPEGYSVSREKKERFSLILESASTNQTSMYLCASRGGIAKNIQYFGAGTRLSVL.

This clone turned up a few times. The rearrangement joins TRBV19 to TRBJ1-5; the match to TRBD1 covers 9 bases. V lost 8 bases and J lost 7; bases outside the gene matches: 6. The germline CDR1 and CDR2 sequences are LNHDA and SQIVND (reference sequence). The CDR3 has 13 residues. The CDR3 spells CASRGQGRQPQHF. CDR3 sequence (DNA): TGTGCCAGTCGGGGACAGGGCAGGCAGCCCCAGCATTTT.

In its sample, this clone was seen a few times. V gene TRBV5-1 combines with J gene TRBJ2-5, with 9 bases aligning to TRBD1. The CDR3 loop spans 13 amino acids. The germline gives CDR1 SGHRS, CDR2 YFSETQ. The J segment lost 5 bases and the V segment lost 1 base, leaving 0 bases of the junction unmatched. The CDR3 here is CASSLTGGETQYF. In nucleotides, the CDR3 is TGCGCCAGCAGCTTGACAGGGGGCGAGACCCAGTACTTC.

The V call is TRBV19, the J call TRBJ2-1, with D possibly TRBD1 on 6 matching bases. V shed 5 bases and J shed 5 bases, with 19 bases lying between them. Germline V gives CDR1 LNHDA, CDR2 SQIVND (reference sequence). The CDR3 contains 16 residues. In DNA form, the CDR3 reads TGTGCCAGTAGTTCGACCGGGACAAAGAACCACAATGAGCAGTTCTTC. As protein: CASSSTGTKNHNEQFF.

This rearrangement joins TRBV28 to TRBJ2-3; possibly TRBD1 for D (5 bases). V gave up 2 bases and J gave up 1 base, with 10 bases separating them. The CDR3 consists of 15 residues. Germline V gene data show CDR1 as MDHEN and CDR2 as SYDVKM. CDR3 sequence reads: CASSLLTGGTDTQYF. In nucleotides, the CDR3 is TGTGCCAGCAGTTTACTCACAGGTGGCACAGATACGCAGTATTTT. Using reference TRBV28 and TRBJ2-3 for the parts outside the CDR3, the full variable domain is DVKVTQSSRYLVKRTGEKVFLECVQDMDHENMFWYRQDPGLGLRLIYFSYDVKMKEKGDIPEGYSVSREKKERFSLILESASTNQTSMYLCASSLLTGGTDTQYFGPGTRLTVL.

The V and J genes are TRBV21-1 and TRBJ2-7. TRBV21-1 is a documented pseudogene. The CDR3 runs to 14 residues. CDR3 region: CASSVPGSPYEQYF. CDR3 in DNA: TGTGCCAGCAGCGTACCGGGCTCCCCCTACGAGCAGTACTTC.